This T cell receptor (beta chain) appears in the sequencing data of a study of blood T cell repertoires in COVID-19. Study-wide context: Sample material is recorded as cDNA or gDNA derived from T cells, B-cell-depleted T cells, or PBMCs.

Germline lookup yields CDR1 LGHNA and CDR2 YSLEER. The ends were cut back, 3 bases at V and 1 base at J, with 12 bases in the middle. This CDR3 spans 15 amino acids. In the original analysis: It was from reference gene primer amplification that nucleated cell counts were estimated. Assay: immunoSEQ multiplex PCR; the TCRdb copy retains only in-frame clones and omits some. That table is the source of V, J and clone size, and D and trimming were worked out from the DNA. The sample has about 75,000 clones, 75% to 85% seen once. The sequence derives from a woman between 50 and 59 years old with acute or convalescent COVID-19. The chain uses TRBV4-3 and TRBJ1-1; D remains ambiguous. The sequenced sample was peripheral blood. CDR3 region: CASSQDSDGNTEAFF. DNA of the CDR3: TGCGCCAGCAGCCAGGACTCAGACGGGAACACTGAAGCTTTCTTT.